This TCR beta chain appears in the sequencing data of a study of T cell changes during pregnancy in multiple sclerosis. The CDR3 extends over 17 amino acids. Trimming removed 5 bases from V and 6 bases from J, with 23 bases in between. Germline-derived CDR1 and CDR2 are MNHEY and SMNVEV (reference sequence). The data were produced by immunoSEQ multiplex PCR, yet TCRdb's version contains in-frame clones alone and is incomplete. The sample carries about 57,000 clones, just over 90% recorded once. This TCR was sampled from a female donor with multiple sclerosis, enrolled in a pregnancy study. The input for sequencing was CD4+ T cells from peripheral blood mononuclear cells, taken before pregnancy. The V gene is TRBV27, the J gene TRBJ2-1; tentative D call: TRBD1 (6 bases). As DNA, the CDR3 is TGTGCCAGCAGTGCCCTTAGGAGCGGCCGAGGGGGCAATGAGCAGTTCTTC. It encodes CASSALRSGRGGNEQFF.